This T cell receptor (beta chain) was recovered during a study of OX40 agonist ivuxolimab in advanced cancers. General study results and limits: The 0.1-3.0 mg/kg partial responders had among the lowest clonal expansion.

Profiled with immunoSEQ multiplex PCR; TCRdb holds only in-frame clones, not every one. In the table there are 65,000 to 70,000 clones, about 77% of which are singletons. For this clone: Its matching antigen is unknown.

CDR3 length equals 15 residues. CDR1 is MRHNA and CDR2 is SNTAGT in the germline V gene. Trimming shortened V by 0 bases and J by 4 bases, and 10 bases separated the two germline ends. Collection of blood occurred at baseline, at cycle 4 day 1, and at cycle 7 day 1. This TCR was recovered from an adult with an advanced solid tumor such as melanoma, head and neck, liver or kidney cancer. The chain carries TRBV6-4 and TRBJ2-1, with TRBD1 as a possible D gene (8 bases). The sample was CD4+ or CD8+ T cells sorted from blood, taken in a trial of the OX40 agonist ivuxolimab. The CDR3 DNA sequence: TGTGCCAGCAGTGACTCACAGGGGGGGTACAATGAGCAGTTCTTC. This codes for CASSDSQGGYNEQFF.